The rows below give T cell receptor beta chains drawn from one sample of a study of blood T cells in healthy people across ages. TCRdb processed the 5' RACE reads anew with MiXCR; each CDR3 protein has one entry. Here the sample spans 900,000 to 950,000 distinct CDR3 sequences, approximately 32% being singletons. A further study also used this sample, focusing on T cells of mothers and their children.

The specimen sequenced was blood. These receptors all stem from a woman between 35 and 50 years old in good health. Each CDR3 is given with its conserved first and last residue. The D gene is left open where the match is weak. Only some rows state a clone size, as once, few, many or a class for expanded clones.

J,size,D,V,CDR3,DNA
TRBJ2-1,once,TRBD2,TRBV12-3/TRBV12-4,CASSLGTSRNGQFF,TGTGCCAGCAGTCTCGGGACTAGCAGAAATGGGCAGTTCTTC
TRBJ2-6,many,.,TRBV24-1,CATSDTGPGANVLTF,TGTGCCACCAGTGATACTGGCCCTGGGGCCAACGTCCTGACTTTC
TRBJ2-6,.,TRBD1,TRBV3-1,CASSSRTGTGALSGANVRTF,TGTGCCAGCAGCTCTCGAACCGGGACAGGGGCACTATCTGGGGCCAACGTCCGGACTTTC
TRBJ2-1,many,.,TRBV29-1,CSAPRGTLYNEQFF,TGCAGCGCCCCGCGGGGGACACTCTACAATGAGCAGTTCTTC
TRBJ2-7,few,TRBD2,TRBV3-1,CASSPTRASGGTSYEQYF,TGTGCCAGCAGCCCAACCCGTGCTAGCGGGGGAACATCCTACGAGCAGTACTTC
TRBJ2-7,few,.,TRBV20-1,CSASAYTYEQYF,TGCAGTGCTAGCGCATATACCTACGAGCAGTACTTC
TRBJ2-7,few,.,TRBV6-1,CASSDRELGYEQYF,TGTGCCAGCAGTGACAGGGAATTAGGCTACGAGCAGTACTTC
TRBJ1-2,many,TRBD1,TRBV6-5,CASRRPGQGQNGYTF,TGTGCCAGCAGACGCCCGGGACAGGGTCAGAATGGCTACACCTTC
TRBJ1-2,.,TRBD1,TRBV29-1,CSAGADRAPYGYTF,TGCAGCGCCGGGGCGGACAGGGCCCCGTATGGCTACACCTTC
TRBJ2-7,.,.,TRBV30,CACRPRGGEQYF,TGTGCCTGCAGACCCAGGGGTGGCGAGCAGTACTTC
TRBJ1-1,few,.,TRBV20-1,CSAHRATGGTEAFF,TGCAGTGCTCACAGGGCAACGGGTGGCACTGAAGCTTTCTTT
TRBJ2-1,many,TRBD2,TRBV5-1,CASSLTSGGAYNEQFF,TGTGCCAGCAGTTTAACTAGCGGGGGGGCCTACAATGAGCAGTTCTTC
TRBJ2-1,.,TRBD1,TRBV27,CASGLDRGIYSEQFF,TGTGCCAGCGGCCTAGACAGGGGGATTTACAGTGAGCAGTTCTTC
TRBJ1-1,.,.,TRBV5-4,CASSLVSAVLRSEAFF,TGTGCCAGCAGCTTAGTTAGTGCAGTCCTGCGTTCTGAAGCTTTCTTT
TRBJ2-2,few,.,TRBV15,CATSRDPNTGELFF,TGTGCCACCAGCAGAGACCCAAACACCGGGGAGCTGTTTTTT
TRBJ1-2,.,.,TRBV3-1,CASSQGVDYGYTF,TGTGCCAGCAGCCAAGGGGTGGACTATGGCTACACCTTC
TRBJ2-5,few,TRBD1,TRBV5-1,CASSSHLVPGQGTGETQYF,TGCGCCAGCAGCTCTCACCTTGTCCCGGGACAGGGTACGGGGGAGACCCAGTACTTC
TRBJ2-3,.,.,TRBV4-1,CASSQARTSTDTQYF,TGCGCCAGCAGCCAAGCGCGTACTAGCACAGATACGCAGTATTTT
TRBJ1-5,.,.,TRBV12-3/TRBV12-4,CASRPRRNQPQHF,TGTGCCAGCAGGCCTAGGAGGAATCAGCCCCAGCATTTT
TRBJ1-1,few,TRBD1,TRBV5-1,CASRLDGQGGSEAFF,TGCGCCAGCCGCTTGGATGGACAGGGGGGCTCTGAAGCTTTCTTT
TRBJ2-2,.,.,TRBV24-1,CATSDSGQGATGELFF,.
TRBJ1-5,.,TRBD1,TRBV5-1,CASSLGTGISNQPQHF,TGCGCCAGCAGCTTGGGGACAGGGATTAGCAATCAGCCCCAGCATTTT
TRBJ1-4,few,.,TRBV4-1,CASRTGMGASGEKLFF,TGCGCCAGCAGGACCGGGATGGGAGCCAGCGGCGAAAAACTGTTTTTT
TRBJ2-1,few,.,TRBV18,CASSPYGSNEQFF,TGTGCCAGCTCACCATATGGGAGCAATGAGCAGTTCTTC
TRBJ2-2,.,TRBD2,TRBV27,CASSLGLAGGELFF,TGTGCCAGCAGTTTAGGCCTAGCGGGCGGGGAGCTGTTTTTT
TRBJ2-1,once,TRBD1,TRBV5-6,CANSPGTGYVNEQFF,TGTGCCAACAGCCCTGGGACAGGGTATGTCAATGAGCAGTTCTTC
TRBJ1-5,.,TRBD1,TRBV20-1,CSVSPGTGSSNQPQHF,TGCAGTGTTAGTCCCGGGACAGGGAGCAGCAATCAGCCCCAGCATTTT
TRBJ2-7,few,.,TRBV28,CASRRDEQYF,TGTGCCAGCAGACGCGACGAGCAGTACTTC
TRBJ2-7,many,TRBD1,TRBV20-1,CSAPLQGAGRQYF,TGCAGTGCTCCCCTACAGGGGGCTGGGCGCCAGTACTTC
TRBJ1-1,many,.,TRBV27,CASSWGRGTEAFF,TGTGCCAGCAGTTGGGGACGGGGGACTGAAGCTTTCTTT
TRBJ1-2,.,.,TRBV20-1,CSGDGNYGYTF,TGCAGTGGAGACGGAAACTATGGCTACACCTTC
TRBJ2-7,few,.,TRBV20-1,CSARRSSQGREQYF,TGCAGTGCTAGAAGGTCAAGTCAGGGGAGGGAGCAGTACTTC
TRBJ2-7,many,TRBD1,TRBV6-1,CASSGGTGTYEQYF,TGTGCCAGCAGTGGCGGGACAGGGACCTACGAGCAGTACTTC
TRBJ2-1,.,TRBD1,TRBV6-4,CASSERQGPFNEQFF,TGTGCCAGCAGTGAGAGACAGGGGCCATTCAATGAGCAGTTCTTC
TRBJ2-4,.,TRBD2,TRBV2,CASSAGGVTKNIQYF,TGTGCCAGCAGTGCTGGGGGGGTTACCAAAAACATTCAGTACTTC
TRBJ2-3,.,TRBD2,TRBV27,CASSSGLAGGLRTDTQYF,TGTGCCAGCAGTTCGGGACTAGCGGGGGGCCTCCGCACAGATACGCAGTATTTT